This T cell receptor beta chain was identified in a study of T-cell reconstitution after alpha-beta-depleted transplantation in children. Construction of the TCRbeta library involved unique molecular identifiers. TCRdb reprocessed the PCR reads with MiXCR, giving one entry per CDR3 protein. The repertoire holds 250,000 to 300,000 distinct CDR3 sequences, with about 10% as singletons. In its sample, this clonotype was seen many times. This CDR3 is 17 amino acids long. V dropped 0 bases and J dropped 0; count of bases not matched to a gene: 4. The source is a human donor who donated a stem cell graft to a child with SCID. The material was PBMCs from the stem cell graft donor, obtained from the stem cell graft. V usage is TRBV12-3 or TRBV12-4 and J usage is TRBJ2-1; 8 nucleotides align to TRBD2. The DNA for the CDR3 is TGTGCCAGCAGTTTAGCCCCCGGGGGGGGCTCCTACAATGAGCAGTTCTTC. Protein product: CASSLAPGGGSYNEQFF.